This T cell receptor beta chain was sequenced for a study of neurological immune-mediated disorders (dated by TCRdb to between 2018 and 2021). For the study in its entirety: Among the approximately 34 multiple sclerosis patients, relapsing-remitting MS accounted for approximately 31 and secondary progressive MS accounted for 3. Peripheral blood TCR-beta repertoires from patients with HTLV-I-associated myelopathy (HAM/TSP), patients with multiple sclerosis, and healthy controls were compared in the study using UMI-based sequencing. Of the approximately 66 subjects in the cohort, approximately 15 were HAM/TSP patients, around 35 were multiple sclerosis patients, and roughly 20 were healthy controls. Longitudinal samples, technical triplicates and paired sorted CD4+ and CD8+ T-cell subsets, alongside PBMC samples, were included among the approximately 100 TCR-beta libraries. Broad study findings and their caveats: No identical CDR3 amino acid sequences were found to be shared among expanded clones across subjects, suggesting that TCR-beta repertoires were private in all groups. TCR clonal expansion was greatest in HAM/TSP patients and smallest in MS patients, who ranked below even healthy controls. The MS cluster was not associated with any clinical or MRI features, and the authors stated that larger cohorts are needed. In phylogenetic analysis, the repertoires of 18 of 34 MS patients grouped into a cluster of related CDR3 sequences, which suggests a possible signature at the repertoire level.

Unsorted PBMC libraries were generated from 2 million PBMCs stored in RNAlater at -80 °C until RNA extraction. The multiple sclerosis patients were enrolled in a US clinical protocol that evaluated disease progression with magnetic resonance imaging. PBMCs were separated from peripheral blood using Ficoll-Hypaque density gradient centrifugation and then cryopreserved in liquid nitrogen. The germline V gene provides CDR1 SGHTA and CDR2 FQGTGA. Germline trimming amounts to 5 bases on V and 7 bases on J, with 9 as the count of junction bases outside the gene matches. There are 15 amino acids in the CDR3, from cysteine to phenylalanine inclusive. The read is trimmed to its CDR3 DNA, 45 bases read in frame from base 1. To synthesize cDNA, template-switch 5'RACE was performed with a primer carrying a 10-nucleotide random unique molecular identifier so that each TCR transcript was tagged. Every sequencing run yielded over 170 million TCR-beta sequences covering 15-18 subjects. The RNeasy kit was used for extraction of total RNA. The KAPA Real-time Library Amplification kit was used to amplify TCR-beta VDJ regions with primers targeting the TCR constant region and the 5'RACE anchor. Sample indexes and Illumina adaptors were added in a first PCR, and a second PCR then increased library yield. After Ampure bead purification, the roughly 650 bp TCR product was size-selected on a 2% E-gel SizeSelection system. Before pooling, library quality was checked on a Bioanalyzer, concentration was measured with Qubit, and libraries were quantified with the Kapa Library Quantification kit. Paired-end 2 x 150 bp sequencing of the libraries was performed on an Illumina HiSeq 2500. To increase sequence diversity, about 24-32% phiX was spiked into each library pool. The paper's processing steps were these. The UMI-based MiGEC pipeline processed quality-filtered reads and removed over 75% of raw TCR sequences during error correction. IMGT germline references were used for aligning VDJ genes, and each clonotype was defined as a unique CDR3 amino acid sequence together with its V-J genes. VDJtools evaluated clonal expansion, Shannon diversity and CDR3 relatedness (CalcPairwiseDistances, ClusterSamples); CLCbio workbench built phylogenetic trees. A clone was classed as expanded if it had 8 or more unique UMIs, a cutoff based on coefficient-of-variation modelling across technical triplicates. TCRdb ran its own pipeline on the public reads, namely fastp trimming at Q25 and MiXCR clone calling, and kept in-frame beta chains. CDR3 protein duplicates are merged, each entry listing the most common genes and DNA. The V and J calls, along with clone size, are taken from TCRdb and not from the paper's own processing. The sample data list roughly 40,000 distinct CDR3 sequences, and approximately 2.4% of these were observed just once. The ten biggest clones cover approximately 2.2% of the sample.

This clonotype was observed at least ten times. This clone's antigen is unknown. Base qualities were left out, and no much larger clone turns up one base away. This TCR was recovered from a man aged 50-59 years with multiple sclerosis. Sequencing was performed on PBMCs. The sequence joins TRBV7-3 to TRBJ2-1; 9 nucleotides in the junction match TRBD1. The CDR3 has the sequence CASSISGQGLNEQFF. The DNA sequence is as follows: TGTGCCAGCAGCATTTCGGGACAGGGATTGAATGAGCAGTTCTTC.